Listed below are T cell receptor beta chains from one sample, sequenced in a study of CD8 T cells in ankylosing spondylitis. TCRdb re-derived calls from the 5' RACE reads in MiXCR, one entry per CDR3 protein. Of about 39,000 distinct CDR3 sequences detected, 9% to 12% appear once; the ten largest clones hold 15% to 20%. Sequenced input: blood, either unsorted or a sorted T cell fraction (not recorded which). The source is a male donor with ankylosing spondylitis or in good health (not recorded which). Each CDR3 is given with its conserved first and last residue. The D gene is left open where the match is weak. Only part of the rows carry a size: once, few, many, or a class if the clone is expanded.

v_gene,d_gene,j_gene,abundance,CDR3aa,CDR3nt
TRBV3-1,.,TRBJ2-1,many,CASSGLVAAPNEQFF,TGTGCCAGCAGCGGGCTAGTAGCGGCACCCAATGAGCAGTTCTTC
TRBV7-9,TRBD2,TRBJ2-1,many,CASSAGLAGEYNEQFF,TGTGCCAGCAGCGCGGGACTAGCGGGGGAATACAATGAGCAGTTCTTC
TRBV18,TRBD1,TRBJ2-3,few,CASSPGQRSTDTQYF,TGTGCCAGCTCACCGGGACAGCGCAGCACAGATACGCAGTATTTT
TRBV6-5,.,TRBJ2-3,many,CASTNGGTQYF,TGTGCCAGCACCAATGGAGGTACGCAGTATTTT
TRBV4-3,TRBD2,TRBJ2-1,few,CASSQLPGLADNEQFF,TGCGCCAGCAGCCAACTACCGGGACTAGCGGATAATGAGCAGTTCTTC
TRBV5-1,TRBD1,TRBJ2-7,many,CASSLTKAGTGIEQYF,TGCGCCAGCAGCCTGACCAAGGCCGGGACAGGGATCGAGCAGTACTTC
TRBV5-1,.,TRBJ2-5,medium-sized,CASSLGQETQYF,TGCGCCAGCAGCTTGGGCCAAGAGACCCAGTACTTC
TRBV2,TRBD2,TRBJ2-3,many,CASSGLAAGNTQYF,TGTGCCAGCAGTGGACTAGCGGCCGGAAATACGCAGTATTTT
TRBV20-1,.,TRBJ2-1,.,CSARTVNEQFF,TGCAGTGCTAGAACCGTCAATGAGCAGTTCTTC
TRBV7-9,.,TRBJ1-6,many,CASSLRNSPLHF,TGTGCCAGCAGCTTGAGGAATTCACCCCTCCACTTT
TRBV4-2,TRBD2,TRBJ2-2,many,CASSPGTSGQLNTGELFF,TGTGCCAGCAGCCCAGGGACTAGCGGACAACTTAACACCGGGGAGCTGTTTTTT
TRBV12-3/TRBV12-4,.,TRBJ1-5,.,CASSLEGDIQPQHF,TGTGCCAGCAGTTTAGAAGGGGATATCCAGCCCCAGCATTTT
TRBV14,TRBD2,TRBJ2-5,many,CASSQDAGGGTQETQYF,TGTGCCAGCAGCCAAGATGCCGGGGGGGGGACTCAAGAGACCCAGTACTTC
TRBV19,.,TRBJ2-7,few,CASSNQGLGYEQYF,TGTGCCAGTAGTAATCAGGGGTTGGGCTACGAGCAGTACTTC
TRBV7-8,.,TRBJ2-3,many,CASTLESVGRGTDTQYF,TGTGCCAGCACCCTGGAGTCGGTAGGTCGCGGCACAGATACGCAGTATTTT
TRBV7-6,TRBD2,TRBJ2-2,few,CASSLAPSGRTNTGELFF,TGTGCCAGCAGCTTAGCCCCTAGCGGGAGGACGAACACCGGGGAGCTGTTTTTT
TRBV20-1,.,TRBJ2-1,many,CSAEALPNEQFF,TGCAGTGCCGAGGCGCTACCGAATGAGCAGTTCTTC
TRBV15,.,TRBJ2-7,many,CATSRPQGYEQYF,TGTGCCACCAGCAGACCACAGGGCTACGAGCAGTACTTC
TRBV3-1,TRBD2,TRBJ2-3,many,CASSQENPGLAGVPSTDTQYF,TGTGCCAGCAGCCAAGAGAACCCCGGACTAGCGGGAGTACCTAGCACAGATACGCAGTATTTT
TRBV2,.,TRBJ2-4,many,CASREGGDTSWDPYF,TGTGCCAGCAGGGAGGGAGGGGACACCTCCTGGGATCCGTACTTC
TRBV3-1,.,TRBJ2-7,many,CASSQGALGPYEQYF,TGTGCCAGCAGCCAAGGGGCTCTCGGCCCCTACGAGCAGTACTTC
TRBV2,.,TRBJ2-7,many,CARGGRKTYEQYF,TGTGCCAGAGGGGGACGGAAGACCTACGAGCAGTACTTC
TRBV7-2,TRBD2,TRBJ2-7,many,CASSLRLAGEQYF,TGTGCCAGCAGCTTAAGACTAGCCGGCGAGCAGTACTTC
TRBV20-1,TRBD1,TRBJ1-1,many,CSAPTQGVNTEAFF,TGCAGTGCGCCGACACAGGGGGTTAACACTGAAGCTTTCTTT
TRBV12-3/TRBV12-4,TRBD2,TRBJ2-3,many,CASSLGSGITDTQYF,TGTGCCAGCAGTTTAGGTAGCGGGATCACAGATACGCAGTATTTT
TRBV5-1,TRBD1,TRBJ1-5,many,CASSLGQGWQPQHF,TGCGCCAGCAGCCTCGGACAGGGGTGGCAGCCCCAGCATTTT
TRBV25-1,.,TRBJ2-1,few,CASSEEGKAYNEQFF,TGTGCCAGCAGTGAAGAGGGGAAGGCCTACAATGAGCAGTTCTTC
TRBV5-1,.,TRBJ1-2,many,CASSLDGRGGYTF,TGCGCCAGCAGCTTGGACGGTCGCGGAGGCTACACCTTC
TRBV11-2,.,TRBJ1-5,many,CASSLEGGGRTLTWRQPQHF,TGTGCCAGCAGCTTAGAGGGGGGGGGCAGGACTCTCACCTGGCGTCAGCCCCAGCATTTT
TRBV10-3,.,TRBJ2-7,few,CAISSAYEQYF,TGTGCCATCAGTTCGGCCTACGAGCAGTACTTC
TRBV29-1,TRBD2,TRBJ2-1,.,CSVEPREGLYNEQFF,TGCAGCGTTGAACCGCGGGAGGGCCTCTACAATGAGCAGTTCTTC
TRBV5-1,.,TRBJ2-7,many,CASGTVGGPSYEQYF,TGCGCCAGCGGGACTGTCGGAGGGCCCTCCTACGAGCAGTACTTC
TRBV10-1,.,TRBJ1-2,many,CASSPGVGYGYTF,TGCGCCAGCAGTCCAGGGGTCGGCTATGGCTACACCTTC
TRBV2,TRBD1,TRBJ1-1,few,CASSDRTGMNTEAFF,TGTGCCAGCAGTGACCGGACAGGCATGAACACTGAAGCTTTCTTT
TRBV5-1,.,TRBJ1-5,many,CASSLDGGNQPQHF,TGCGCCAGCAGCTTGGACGGAGGCAATCAGCCCCAGCATTTT
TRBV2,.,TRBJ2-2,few,CASSLQGRGTGEPFF,TGTGCCAGCAGCTTGCAGGGGCGCGGGACCGGGGAGCCGTTTTTT
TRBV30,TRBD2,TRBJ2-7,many,CAWSGQRERYEQYF,TGTGCCTGGAGTGGCCAGCGGGAGAGGTACGAGCAGTACTTC
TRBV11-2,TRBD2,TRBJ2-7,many,CASSLRREPYEQYF,TGTGCCAGCAGCTTGAGGCGGGAGCCATACGAGCAGTACTTC
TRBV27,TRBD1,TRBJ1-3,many,CASSRQGSSGNTIYF,TGTGCCAGCAGTCGACAGGGGAGCTCTGGAAACACCATATATTTT
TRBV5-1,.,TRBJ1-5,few,CASSLMGLTQPQHF,TGCGCCAGCAGCTTGATGGGGTTAACTCAGCCCCAGCATTTT
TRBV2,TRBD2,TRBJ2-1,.,CASSEALLAGVPYNEQFF,TGTGCCAGCAGTGAAGCCTTGCTAGCGGGAGTACCCTACAATGAGCAGTTCTTC
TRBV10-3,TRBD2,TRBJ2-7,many,CAIGRAGGSYEQYF,TGTGCCATCGGGAGAGCGGGAGGTTCCTACGAGCAGTACTTC
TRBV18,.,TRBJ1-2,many,CASSLTQNDGYTF,TGTGCCAGCTCACTAACACAGAACGATGGCTACACCTTC
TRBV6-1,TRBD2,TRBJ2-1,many,CASSRTVSAGGPRNEQFF,TGTGCCAGCAGCAGAACAGTTAGTGCGGGAGGGCCGCGGAATGAGCAGTTCTTC
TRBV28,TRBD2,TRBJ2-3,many,CASSFPLAGAGDTQYF,TGTGCCAGCAGTTTCCCCCTAGCGGGGGCGGGAGATACGCAGTATTTT
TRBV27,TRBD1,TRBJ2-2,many,CASSGWDSYTGELFF,TGTGCCAGCAGTGGCTGGGACAGTTACACCGGGGAGCTGTTTTTT
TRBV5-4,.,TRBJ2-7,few,CASSFKDGSYEQYF,TGTGCCAGCAGCTTTAAGGACGGATCCTACGAGCAGTACTTC
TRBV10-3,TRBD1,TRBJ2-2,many,CAISRNRGDTGELFF,TGTGCCATCAGTCGGAACAGGGGGGACACCGGGGAGCTGTTTTTT
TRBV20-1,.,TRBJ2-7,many,CSAPHERGISYEQYF,TGCAGTGCTCCCCATGAACGGGGCATCTCCTACGAGCAGTACTTC
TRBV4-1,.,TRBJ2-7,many,CASSQGGRVPYEQYF,TGCGCCAGCAGCCAAGGAGGGCGGGTCCCCTACGAGCAGTACTTC
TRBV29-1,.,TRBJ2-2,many,CSVTGGGEVGELFF,TGCAGCGTCACCGGGGGCGGGGAGGTCGGGGAGCTGTTTTTT
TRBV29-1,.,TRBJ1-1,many,CSVDAPWEGSDTEAFF,TGCAGCGTTGATGCTCCGTGGGAAGGGAGCGACACTGAAGCTTTCTTT
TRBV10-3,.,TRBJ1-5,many,CAISPSNQPQHF,TGTGCCATCAGTCCCAGTAATCAGCCCCAGCATTTT
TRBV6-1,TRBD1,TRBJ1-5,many,CASQGAVGVVQPQHF,TGTGCCAGCCAGGGGGCTGTTGGTGTAGTGCAGCCCCAGCATTTT